Listed here is a single T cell receptor beta chain. Antigen unknown. V lost 3 bases to trimming and J lost 4 bases; unmatched junction nucleotides: 7. The CDR3 is 14 residues long. Germline lookup yields CDR1 GTSNPN and CDR2 SVGIG (reference sequence). The sample is drawn from a study of T cells in Graves' hyperthyroidism and ophthalmopathy. Study-level background: Prior to any treatment, at the point of initial diagnosis, peripheral blood was collected. Findings of the study overall: Through a model of 13 V-J features, ophthalmopathy was separated from stable hyperthyroidism.

Inclusion characteristics of ophthalmopathy patients comprised a Clinical Activity Score of at least 3, a NOSPECS grade of at least 4, and duration under 3 months. Any patient presenting with uncontrolled infection, other autoimmune disease, pregnancy or lactation was left out. Amplified TCR beta CDR3 regions came from RNA transcripts. A first-round RT-PCR of the TCR CDR3 used the HTBI primer set. MiXCR, run by TCRdb on the multiplex PCR reads, gives a single entry per CDR3 protein. The profile shows over 500,000 distinct CDR3 sequences, roughly a sixth of them singletons. This chain connects TRBV30 to TRBJ2-5, with TRBD2 identical over 8 bases. The source is a woman aged 18-29 years with Graves' ophthalmopathy. The sequenced material came from blood. The CDR3 sequence is CAWSPSGRGETQYF. For the CDR3, the DNA is TGTGCCTGGAGCCCCAGCGGGAGAGGAGAGACCCAGTACTTC.